The clone carrying this T cell receptor beta chain came up a few times. The data are from a study of cytomegalovirus exposure and HLA in healthy donors. This CDR3 has 14 amino acids. Trimming removed 0 bases at V and 7 bases at J, with 10 bases between. CDR1 and CDR2 (germline): SGDLS, YYNGEE. PCR used 60 Vbeta primers and 13 Jbeta primers. Using immunoSEQ multiplex PCR, the repertoire was profiled, and TCRdb retains in-frame clones only, with some absent. The sample holds 100,000 to 150,000 clones, around 77% seen once. J is TRBJ2-2 and V is TRBV9; D not certain. This sequence originates from a man younger than 30 in good health and CMV-seropositive. Sample: PBMCs. Here the CDR3 reads CASSVGHVSGELFF. The CDR3 coding sequence is TGTGCCAGCAGCGTAGGTCATGTGAGCGGGGAGCTGTTTTTT.